The 22 T cell receptor beta chains below come from one sample, sequenced in a study of cytomegalovirus exposure and HLA in healthy donors. TCRdb's copy holds only in-frame clones and misses some; the assay was immunoSEQ multiplex PCR. The data contain about 140,000 clones, about 94% of them singletons. Specimen: PBMCs. These receptor sequences come from a man younger than 30 in good health and CMV-seropositive.

The chain employs TRBV5-1 and TRBJ2-1, with 7 bases that match TRBD1. V shed 5 bases, J shed 3 bases, and the junction held 11 bases outside the gene matches. The CDR3 totals 16 residues. Germline-derived CDR1 and CDR2 are SGHRS and YFSETQ. CDR3: CASRGFRQGGYNEQFF. Here the CDR3 DNA reads TGCGCCAGCAGGGGATTTAGACAGGGCGGCTACAATGAGCAGTTCTTC.

This clone has only one observation. The chain carries TRBV28 and TRBJ1-4, with D perhaps TRBD1 (6 bases). The CDR3 runs 14 residues. Germline CDR1 MDHEN, CDR2 SYDVKM. Trimming pared 7 bases from V and 7 bases from J, leaving 16 bases between. In DNA, the CDR3 is TGTGCCAGCACCTCACGGGGGGGGGCTGAAAAACTGTTTTTT. Translated, it gives CASTSRGGAEKLFF.

The chain couples TRBV7-9 to TRBJ2-2; 7 bases are a match to TRBD2. Per germline, CDR1 SEHNR and CDR2 FQNEAQ (reference sequence). The CDR3 contains 17 residues. The ends lost 5 bases at V and 3 bases at J; junction bases unmatched: 12. Here the CDR3 DNA reads TGTGCCAGCAGCCCCCGGGGGGATTCACAGGACACCGGGGAGCTGTTTTTT. Its translation: CASSPRGDSQDTGELFF.

The chain has TRBV9 and TRBJ2-3; 8 bases are shared with TRBD2. This CDR3 is 16 amino acids long. The ends lost 0 bases at V and 0 bases at J; junction bases unmatched: 3. CDR1 is SGDLS and CDR2 is YYNGEE in the germline V gene. The CDR3 DNA reads as TGTGCCAGCAGCGTAGCTCCTAGCGGGAGCACAGATACGCAGTATTTT. Protein sequence: CASSVAPSGSTDTQYF.

Only one count was recorded for this clone. The chain joins TRBV27 to TRBJ2-7; TRBD2 matches at 7 bases. Trimming removed 4 bases from V and 3 bases from J; junction bases left unmatched: 18. Germline V CDR1 and CDR2: MNHEY, SMNVEV (reference sequence). The CDR3 covers 18 residues. Here the CDR3 reads CASSSRPNPGLTIYEQYF. In DNA, the CDR3 is TGTGCCAGCAGTTCCCGCCCGAATCCGGGACTAACGATCTACGAGCAGTACTTC.

This clone was picked up one time. The chain employs TRBV29-1 and TRBJ1-1; D may be TRBD1 (5 bases). The V gene lost 7 bases and the J gene lost 1 base, with 16 bases spanning the gap. This CDR3 spans 14 amino acids. Germline V gene sequence: CDR1 SQVTM, CDR2 ANQGSEA. In DNA, the CDR3 is TGCAGCGCCATAAACCTGGGGGGGAACACTGAAGCTTTCTTT. Translated, it gives CSAINLGGNTEAFF.

This clone is a singleton in its sample. The chain combines TRBV5-1 with TRBJ1-1; D perhaps matches TRBD1 (6 bases). The V gene lost 4 bases and the J gene lost 0 bases, with 13 bases spanning the gap. Per the germline V gene, CDR1 is SGHRS and CDR2 is YFSETQ. This CDR3 has 15 amino acids. The CDR3 nucleotides are TGCGCCAGCAGCCACACGGGACACCTGAACACTGAAGCTTTCTTT. Translated: CASSHTGHLNTEAFF.

The count of this clone is one. V and J are TRBV19 and TRBJ1-5, with D possibly TRBD1 on 6 matching bases. Germline V CDR1 and CDR2: LNHDA, SQIVND (reference sequence). The V and J ends lost 5 bases and 0 bases respectively, with 17 bases between them. The CDR3 extends over 17 amino acids. The CDR3 sequence is CASSSPRQAYSNQPQHF. CDR3 DNA sequence: TGTGCCAGTAGTTCCCCTCGACAGGCGTATAGCAATCAGCCCCAGCATTTT. The full variable domain, completed using reference TRBV19 and TRBJ1-5, is DGGITQSPKYLFRKEGQNVTLSCEQNLNHDAMYWYRQDPGQGLRLIYYSQIVNDFQKGDIAEGYSVSREKKESFPLTVTSAQKNPTAFYLCASSSPRQAYSNQPQHFGDGTRLSIL.

The chain employs TRBV19 and TRBJ2-1; 7 bases agree with TRBD2. The germline V gene has CDR1 LNHDA and CDR2 SQIVND (reference sequence). The CDR3 has 17 amino acids. Trimming cost V 3 bases and J 9 bases; bases outside gene matches: 17. In DNA form, the CDR3 reads TGTGCCAGTAGTATCGGGCTAGCGGTACCTCCTCCCAGTGAGCAGTTCTTC. Its protein is CASSIGLAVPPPSEQFF.

This chain joins TRBV29-1 and TRBJ1-3, with D uncertain. CDR1 is SQVTM, CDR2 ANQGSEA, per germline. Trimming cost V 7 bases and J 0 bases, with 10 bases left between them. The CDR3 spans 13 residues. In DNA form, the CDR3 reads TGCAGCGCCGCCGTTAGCTCTGGAAACACCATATATTTT. Translation gives CSAAVSSGNTIYF.

This CDR3 is CASSLDRGGYTF. The CDR3, as DNA: TGTGCCAGCAGCTTGGACAGGGGTGGCTACACCTTC. This chain joins TRBV5-4 and TRBJ1-2; TRBD1 matches at 7 bases. Germline CDR1 SGHNT, CDR2 YYREEE (reference sequence). With V trimmed by 0 bases and J by 7 bases, 0 bases remained unmatched. The CDR3 spans 12 residues.

The V gene is TRBV13, the J gene TRBJ2-7; 7 bases line up with TRBD1. Germline lookup yields CDR1 PRHDT and CDR2 FYEKMQ (reference sequence). The CDR3 is 14 amino acids. The V segment lost 7 bases and the J segment 3 bases; nucleotides outside the gene matches: 9. The chain's CDR3 is CASTEGDRYYEQYF. CDR3 DNA sequence: TGTGCCAGCACTGAGGGGGACAGATACTACGAGCAGTACTTC.

The gene calls are TRBV28 and TRBJ2-3, with 7 bases fitting TRBD2. Per germline, CDR1 MDHEN and CDR2 SYDVKM. V was clipped by 6 bases and J by 4 bases; unmatched bases: 7. There are 14 residues in the CDR3. As DNA, the CDR3 is TGTGCCAGCAGCGAAGGGAGGGCATCAGATACGCAGTATTTT. This translates into CASSEGRASDTQYF.

The chain combines TRBV10-3 with TRBJ2-1; TRBD1 matches 11 bases. The J segment lost 7 bases and the V segment lost 6 bases, leaving 5 bases of the junction unmatched. The CDR3 length is 14 residues. The germline V gene has CDR1 ENHRY and CDR2 SYGVKD. In DNA, the CDR3 is TGTGCCATCAGAAACGGACAGGGGGCAAATGAGCAGTTCTTC. As protein: CAIRNGQGANEQFF.

This clone was picked up one time. The V call is TRBV2, the J call TRBJ1-2, with D hard to call. CDR1 and CDR2 (germline): SNHLY, FYNNEI. V lost 3 bases and J lost 8, with 13 bases in between. The CDR3 spans 13 residues. The CDR3 sequence is CASSDEGTRGYTF. CDR3 DNA: TGTGCCAGCAGTGATGAGGGTACACGAGGCTACACCTTC.

This chain links TRBV9 with TRBJ2-2; 10 bases map to TRBD2. Germline-derived CDR1 and CDR2 are SGDLS and YYNGEE. Losses at the gene ends were 7 bases for V and 7 bases for J; bases not matched to a gene: 10. The CDR3 runs to 15 residues. CDR3 region: CASAPSGRRVGELFF. The CDR3 DNA follows: TGTGCCAGCGCCCCTAGCGGGAGACGTGTCGGGGAGCTGTTTTTT.

The chain's CDR3 is CASSVNGVGGYTF. The CDR3 DNA follows: TGTGCCAGCAGTGTAAACGGGGTGGGGGGCTACACCTTC. The V call is TRBV27, the J call TRBJ1-2, with no clear D. V lost 5 bases and J lost 8, with 15 bases in between. The germline V gene encodes CDR1 MNHEY and CDR2 SMNVEV (reference sequence). CDR3 length: 13 residues.

The rearrangement links TRBV6-1 to TRBJ1-5, with 7 positions matching TRBD1. V lost 7 bases and J lost 5; bases outside the gene matches: 11. This CDR3 contains 15 residues. Germline assignment: CDR1 MNHNS and CDR2 SASEGT. Here the CDR3 DNA reads TGTGCCAGCATTCAATTGACAGGGTGGGATCAGCCCCAGCATTTT. Residues: CASIQLTGWDQPQHF.

This clone has at least ten counts. The gene calls are TRBV9 and TRBJ2-2; no clear D gene. Germline V gives CDR1 SGDLS, CDR2 YYNGEE. The length of the CDR3 is 14 residues. Trimming shortened V by 0 bases and J by 5 bases, and 8 bases separated the two germline ends. CDR3 sequence reads: CASSVDDSTGELFF. For the CDR3, the DNA is TGTGCCAGCAGCGTAGACGACTCGACCGGGGAGCTGTTTTTT.

V is TRBV4-1 and J is TRBJ2-1; 10 bases match TRBD2. Looked up from germline, CDR1 is MGHRA and CDR2 is YSYEKL. The J segment lost 6 bases and the V segment lost 4 bases, leaving 6 bases of the junction unmatched. The CDR3 consists of 15 residues. CDR3 region: CASSPGLALTNEQFF. In nucleotides, the CDR3 is TGCGCCAGCAGCCCGGGACTAGCGCTCACCAATGAGCAGTTCTTC.

The chain carries TRBV5-1 and TRBJ1-1, with a tentative D call TRBD1 (5 bases). The CDR3 has 13 amino acids. Germline V gives CDR1 SGHRS, CDR2 YFSETQ. Trimming left V 5 bases short and J 1 base short, with 9 bases between. CDR3 region: CASSAQGNTEAFF. CDR3 DNA: TGCGCCAGCAGTGCTCAGGGGAACACTGAAGCTTTCTTT.

The chain employs TRBV27 and TRBJ1-5, with D possibly TRBD1 on 5 matching bases. The CDR3 sequence is 14 residues long. Trimming cost V 8 bases and J 0 bases, with 11 bases left between them. Looked up from germline, CDR1 is MNHEY and CDR2 is SMNVEV (reference sequence). This CDR3 is CASRDSYSNQPQHF. The DNA for the CDR3 is TGTGCCAGCCGCGACAGTTATAGCAATCAGCCCCAGCATTTT.